This entry lists 23 T cell receptor beta chains sequenced from one sample in a study of human T cells and chemical hapten exposure. MiXCR, run by TCRdb on the RACE reads, gives a single entry per CDR3 protein. The data contain tens of thousands of distinct CDR3 sequences, 10% to 15% of them singletons. Time point noted: patch test 1, 2 weeks after DPC sensitization. As to treatment: therapeutic diphenylcyclopropenone sensitization with weekly scalp DPC. Specimen: whole blood, collected in connection with sensitization to the hapten diphenylcyclopropenone (DPC). The receptors here all came from a woman aged 60 to 75 with alopecia areata. Some clones in this sample may be carry-over from other donors' samples.

The CDR3: CASSQGEGGDYGYTF. CDR3 DNA: TGTGCCAGCAGCCAAGGAGAGGGGGGCGACTATGGCTACACCTTC. The chain has TRBV3-1 and TRBJ1-2; D is perhaps TRBD1 (6 bases). CDR1 is LGHDT and CDR2 is YNNKEL in the germline V gene (reference sequence). V was clipped by 1 base and J by 3 bases, with 12 bases between them. This CDR3 is 15 amino acids long.

The rearrangement links TRBV27 to TRBJ1-1; D might be TRBD1 (5 bases). V was trimmed by 3 bases and J by 11 bases, leaving 13 bases between them. CDR1 and CDR2 from the germline V gene are MNHEY and SMNVEV (reference sequence). This CDR3 region has 12 residues. The CDR3 bases are TGTGCCAGCAGTTTGAGGGGAGCTAACGCTTTCTTT. Amino acids: CASSLRGANAFF.

The V gene is TRBV5-1, the J gene TRBJ2-3, with a possible D match to TRBD1 (6 bases). CDR1 and CDR2 (germline): SGHRS, YFSETQ. This CDR3 spans 15 amino acids. V lost 0 bases and J lost 5, with 13 bases in between. Written as DNA, the CDR3 is TGCGCCAGCAGCTTGGTACCGGGACAACTAGATACGCAGTATTTT. This sequence encodes CASSLVPGQLDTQYF.

This clonotype was seen many times. In DNA form, the CDR3 reads TGCGCCAGCAGCTTCACTAGCGACGCAGATACGCAGTATTTT. Protein product: CASSFTSDADTQYF. The V call is TRBV5-1, the J call TRBJ2-3, with 7 bases fitting TRBD2. This CDR3 contains 14 residues. The V gene's germline CDR1 is SGHRS and CDR2 YFSETQ. With V trimmed by 2 bases and J by 4 bases, 4 bases remained unmatched.

This clonotype was seen ten or more times. The chain couples TRBV5-5 to TRBJ1-1; TRBD1 agrees at 7 bases. The CDR3 covers 13 residues. J gave up 7 bases and V 2 bases, and 5 bases lay outside the gene matches. Looked up from germline, CDR1 is SGHKS and CDR2 is YYEKEE (reference sequence). DNA for the CDR3: TGTGCCAGCAGCTTACAGGGGCGTGATGAAGCTTTCTTT. Translated, it gives CASSLQGRDEAFF.

This clonotype has more than one count but fewer than ten. The junction and the germline gene differ at one end; a read error may be behind it. V gene TRBV29-1 combines with J gene TRBJ2-5; TRBD2 matches at 10 bases. Germline assignment: CDR1 SQVTM and CDR2 ANQGSEA. The CDR3 covers 16 residues. The CDR3 region is CSVENFSGGPQETRYF. CDR3 bases: TGCAGCGTCGAAAACTTTAGCGGGGGGCCCCAAGAGACCCGGTACTTC.

This clonotype occurred many times. The rearrangement links TRBV7-6 to TRBJ2-1, with 11 bases that match TRBD2. The CDR3 has 16 residues. Per germline, CDR1 SGHVS and CDR2 FNYEAQ. V shed 3 bases, J shed 3 bases, and the junction held 4 bases outside the gene matches. Here the CDR3 DNA reads TGTGCCAGCAGCTTCACCGGGACTAGCGGCTACAATGAGCAGTTCTTC. It specifies CASSFTGTSGYNEQFF.

This clonotype has a count of ten or more. This chain joins TRBV11-2 and TRBJ1-1, with D hard to call. Trimming stripped 1 base from V and 4 bases from J, with 13 bases between. Germline V gene sequence: CDR1 SGHAT, CDR2 FQNNGV. The CDR3 totals 15 residues. The CDR3 bases are TGTGCCAGCAGCTTAGGGGCGGATAAAGGCACTGAAGCTTTCTTT. It is translated as CASSLGADKGTEAFF.

There are a few counts of this clonotype. V gene TRBV12-3 or TRBV12-4 combines with J gene TRBJ2-3; 7 nucleotides line up with TRBD1. With 5 bases clipped from V and 1 base from J, the junction kept 3 bases outside the gene matches. The CDR3 runs to 14 residues. CDR3 DNA: TGTGCCAGCAGTACAGGGGTGGGCACAGATACGCAGTATTTT. It translates to CASSTGVGTDTQYF.

This clonotype was picked up a small number of times. In DNA, the CDR3 is TGTGCCACCAGCAGAGCAAAGGGGCTCGGACAATCGACTCATAGCAATCAGCCCCAGCATTTT. Residues: CATSRAKGLGQSTHSNQPQHF. The chain recombines TRBV15 with TRBJ1-5; D is possibly TRBD1 (5 bases). CDR1 and CDR2 from the germline V gene are LNHNV and YYDKDF (reference sequence). The CDR3 contains 21 residues. The V and J ends lost 1 base and 0 bases respectively, with 25 bases between them.

The V gene is TRBV5-1, the J gene TRBJ2-1; D remains unclear. The length of the CDR3 is 14 residues. Looked up from germline, CDR1 is SGHRS and CDR2 is YFSETQ. V lost 0 bases and J 6 bases, leaving 10 bases between the germline ends. CDR3 in DNA: TGCGCCAGCAGCTTGGGTCAGGCCAGCAATGAGCAGTTCTTC. It specifies CASSLGQASNEQFF.

The table lists this clonotype with a few counts. The chain joins TRBV20-1 to TRBJ2-5, with D uncertain. The CDR3 consists of 12 residues. Germline CDR1 is DFQATT and CDR2 is SNEGSKA (reference sequence). V was pared by 3 bases and J by 2 bases, with 7 bases between. This CDR3 is CSARGRQETQYF. The CDR3 DNA sequence: TGCAGTGCTAGGGGAAGACAAGAGACCCAGTACTTC.

There are many counts of this clonotype. This chain joins TRBV4-2 and TRBJ2-1; 10 bases match TRBD2. The CDR3 consists of 14 residues. The germline V gene has CDR1 LGHNA and CDR2 YNFKEQ. Trimming took 4 bases from V and 6 from J; bases not matched to a gene: 3. CDR3 region: CASSLAGGGNEQFF. The CDR3 coding sequence is TGTGCCAGCAGCCTAGCGGGGGGCGGCAATGAGCAGTTCTTC.

This clonotype was detected a few times. The J gene is TRBJ2-1, the V gene TRBV7-6; D tentatively fits TRBD1 or TRBD2 (6 bases each). The CDR3 consists of 14 residues. V lost 1 base to trimming and J lost 5 bases, with 9 bases between them. Per the germline V gene, CDR1 is SGHVS and CDR2 is FNYEAQ. The CDR3 spells CASSLGGANNEQFF. The DNA of the CDR3 is TGTGCCAGCAGCTTAGGGGGGGCCAACAATGAGCAGTTCTTC.

This clonotype has more than one count but fewer than ten. V gene TRBV29-1 combines with J gene TRBJ1-1; 7 bases align to TRBD1. V gave up 2 bases and J gave up 1 base; unmatched junction bases: 1. The CDR3 length is 13 residues. Germline V gives CDR1 SQVTM, CDR2 ANQGSEA. This CDR3 is CSVERQGNTEAFF. The CDR3 nucleotides are TGCAGCGTTGAACGACAGGGGAACACTGAAGCTTTCTTT.

This clonotype has at least ten counts. The chain combines TRBV6-6 with TRBJ2-1; D may be TRBD1 (6 bases). Germline CDR1 is MNHNY and CDR2 is SVGAGI (reference sequence). This CDR3 spans 12 amino acids. V was trimmed by 2 bases and J by 14 bases, leaving 13 bases between them. CDR3 DNA sequence: TGTGCCAGCAGTTACCGGCAGGGGCGAAAGTTCTTC. It is translated as CASSYRQGRKFF.

This clonotype came up many times. V gene TRBV12-3 or TRBV12-4 combines with J gene TRBJ1-3; D is ambiguous. The CDR3 totals 18 residues. V lost 3 bases to trimming and J lost 0 bases, with 18 bases between them. The CDR3 DNA is TGTGCCAGCAGTTTTACAGATTCCCCCTTTAACTCTGGAAACACCATATATTTT. Its translation is CASSFTDSPFNSGNTIYF.

V and J are TRBV5-1 and TRBJ2-3; D is undetermined. V lost 0 bases, J lost 4 bases, and 15 bases lay in between. Germline V gene data show CDR1 as SGHRS and CDR2 as YFSETQ. The CDR3 has 16 residues. CDR3 region: CASSLAVTRSPDTQYF. The CDR3 bases are TGCGCCAGCAGCTTGGCCGTAACCCGATCCCCAGATACGCAGTATTTT.

This clonotype showed up many times. The chain couples TRBV4-1 to TRBJ2-3; no clear D gene. The germline V gene encodes CDR1 MGHRA and CDR2 YSYEKL. Trimming pared 0 bases from V and 4 bases from J, leaving 5 bases between. There are 13 residues in the CDR3. CDR3 sequence (DNA): TGCGCCAGCAGCCAAGATCAACCAGATACGCAGTATTTT. Amino acid sequence: CASSQDQPDTQYF.

This clonotype was observed many times. The rearrangement joins TRBV29-1 to TRBJ1-2; D unclear. The CDR3 totals 11 residues. Per germline, CDR1 SQVTM and CDR2 ANQGSEA. V was shortened by 4 bases and J by 7 bases, with 10 bases between the two germline ends. The CDR3 here is CSVVVVTGYTF. As DNA, the CDR3 is TGCAGCGTTGTGGTCGTCACTGGCTACACCTTC.

The V and J genes are TRBV3-1 and TRBJ2-2; 12 bases are a match to TRBD2. Looked up from germline, CDR1 is LGHDT and CDR2 is YNNKEL (reference sequence). V was clipped by 5 bases and J by 7 bases; unmatched bases: 8. This CDR3 contains 16 residues. This CDR3 is CASSARLAGVVGELFF. The CDR3 DNA is TGTGCCAGCAGCGCCCGACTAGCGGGGGTTGTCGGGGAGCTGTTTTTT.

This clonotype was counted ten times or more. The CDR3 sequence: CASSKVETGVVAPNNSPLHF. The CDR3 DNA reads TGTGCCAGCAGCAAAGTGGAGACAGGGGTTGTGGCCCCTAATAATTCACCCCTCCACTTT. The chain couples TRBV21-1 to TRBJ1-6; the table names TRBD1, a call not compared with the DNA. TRBV21-1 is a listed pseudogene. This CDR3 contains 20 residues.

The chain combines TRBV20-1 with TRBJ2-3; 7 bases agree with TRBD1. The CDR3 has 9 amino acids. Germline V gives CDR1 DFQATT, CDR2 SNEGSKA (reference sequence). CDR3: CRTGNTQYF. The CDR3 coding sequence is TGCAGGACAGGGAATACGCAGTATTTT.